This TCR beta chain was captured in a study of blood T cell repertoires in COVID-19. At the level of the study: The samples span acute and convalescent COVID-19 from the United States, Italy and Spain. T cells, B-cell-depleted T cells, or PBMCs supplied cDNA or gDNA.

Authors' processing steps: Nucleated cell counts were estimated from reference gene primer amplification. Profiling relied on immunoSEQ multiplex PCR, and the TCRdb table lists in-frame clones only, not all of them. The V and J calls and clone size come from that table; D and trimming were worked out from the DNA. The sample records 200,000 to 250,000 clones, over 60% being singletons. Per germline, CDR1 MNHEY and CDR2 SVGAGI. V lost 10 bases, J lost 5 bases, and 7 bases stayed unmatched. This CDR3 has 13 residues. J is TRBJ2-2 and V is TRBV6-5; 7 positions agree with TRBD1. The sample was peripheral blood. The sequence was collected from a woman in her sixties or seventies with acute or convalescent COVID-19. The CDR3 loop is CATYRGSTGELFF. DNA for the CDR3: TGTGCCACTTACAGGGGAAGTACCGGGGAGCTGTTTTTT.